Each of the 30 T cell receptor beta chains below was sequenced from the same sample in a study of tumor-infiltrating lymphocytes in primary liver carcinoma. Making TCR beta cDNA involved roughly 500 ng total RNA and a constant-region primer. Modified slightly, ARM-PCR produced TCR beta libraries over three nested multiplex PCR rounds. Two initial PCR rounds of about 9 cycles each paired TRBV1-TRBV30 forward primers with a C-beta reverse primer. From the multiplex PCR reads, TCRdb called clonotypes with MiXCR, one entry per CDR3 protein. The sample lists about 54,000 distinct CDR3 sequences; 70% to 85% were seen once. Without any cell sorting, roughly 18-31 mg of bulk tissue yielded co-extracted RNA and DNA. The sample comprised liver tumor tissue from sampling region 2. Subset defined: tumor region T2, inferior pole. These receptors were collected from a man in his forties with primary liver carcinoma and hepatitis B virus infection.

Only a few counts were recorded for this clonotype. The junction shows a germline mismatch at one end, possibly a read error. This chain links TRBV12-3 or TRBV12-4 with TRBJ2-4; D is possibly TRBD1 or TRBD2 (5 bases each). This CDR3 region has 15 residues. The CDR3 sequence is CASSLGQGAKNIHYF. DNA of the CDR3: TGTGCCAGCAGTCTCGGGCAGGGAGCCAAAAACATTCACTACTTC.

The table lists this clonotype with a count of one. A read error is likely, as this CDR3 ends without the conserved phenylalanine or tryptophan. As DNA, the CDR3 is TGTGTCACCTCAGCGGGGCGCGAGCAGTACTTA. Its protein product is CVTSAGREQYL. V gene TRBV12-3 or TRBV12-4 combines with J gene TRBJ2-7, with TRBD2 identical over 7 bases. The CDR3 has 11 amino acids.

This clonotype has a count of ten or more. V gene TRBV6-5 combines with J gene TRBJ1-2, with 9 positions matching TRBD1. This CDR3 comprises 14 residues. In germline, CDR1 is MNHEY, CDR2 SVGAGI. V lost 6 bases, J lost 5 bases, and 7 bases stayed unmatched. In DNA, the CDR3 is TGTGCCAGCAGACACGGGACAGGGAATTATGGCTACACCTTC. Translation gives CASRHGTGNYGYTF.

In regard to this clonotype: The germline gene is not matched at one end of the junction; a read error may be the cause. This chain joins TRBV7-8 and TRBJ1-4; D is uncertain. CDR1 and CDR2 from the germline V gene are SGHVS and FQNEAQ. The CDR3 totals 16 residues. This chain's CDR3 is CPSSLPRDWQNEKLFF. The CDR3 region has the DNA TGTCCCAGCAGCTTACCCCGGGATTGGCAAAATGAAAAACTGTTTTTT.

This clonotype is deemed medium-sized. The rearrangement joins TRBV12-3 or TRBV12-4 to TRBJ1-2; D uncertain. The CDR3 is 16 amino acids. The V gene lost 3 bases and the J gene lost 4 bases, with 18 bases spanning the gap. The CDR3 loop reads CASSFFIGPEFYGYTF. In DNA form, the CDR3 reads TGTGCCAGCAGTTTTTTCATTGGACCCGAATTCTATGGCTACACCTTC.

Comment on this clonotype: Its ends do not fully match the called genes, so a read error is possible. The genes are TRBV6-1 and TRBJ2-7; D is undetermined. The germline V gene has CDR1 MNHNS and CDR2 SASEGT. This CDR3 comprises 15 residues. This chain's CDR3 is CASSEWNSWNDEQYF. In nucleotides, the CDR3 is TGCGCCAGCAGTGAATGGAATAGCTGGAACGACGAGCAGTACTTC.

This chain uses TRBV5-4 with TRBJ2-5; no definite D call. V shed 1 base and J shed 7 bases, with 14 bases lying between them. The V gene's germline CDR1 is SGHNT and CDR2 YYREEE (reference sequence). The CDR3 runs to 14 residues. CDR3 amino acids: CASSLSVRLGTQYF. CDR3 DNA: TGTGCCAGCAGCTTGAGTGTCAGATTGGGGACCCAGTACTTC.

This clonotype was seen a single time. This may come from a read error, since a much larger clone is one base off. The chain carries TRBV28 and TRBJ1-4; perhaps TRBD1 as D (6 bases). The CDR3 is 15 residues long. CDR1 MDHEN and CDR2 SYDVKM come from the germline V gene. CDR3 nucleotides: TGTGCCAGCAGTTTAGATCAGGGGTCTAATGAAAGACTGTTTTTT. Protein sequence: CASSLDQGSNERLFF.

This chain links TRBV11-2 with TRBJ2-1; no clear D gene. This CDR3 has 14 amino acids. V lost 9 bases to trimming and J lost 7 bases, with 19 bases between them. CDR1 is SGHAT, CDR2 FQNNGV, per germline. This chain's CDR3 is CASSSVGPRNEQFF. CDR3 DNA sequence: TGTGCCAGTAGTTCAGTGGGCCCTAGGAATGAGCAGTTCTTC.

This chain joins TRBV6-5 and TRBJ2-1; TRBD2 agrees at 8 bases. V was clipped by 2 bases and J by 4 bases; unmatched bases: 4. The germline CDR1 and CDR2 sequences are MNHEY and SVGAGI. The CDR3 has 15 residues. CDR3 region: CASSYRSGSYNEQFF. CDR3 nucleotide sequence: TGTGCCAGCAGTTACAGGAGCGGGAGTTACAATGAGCAGTTCTTC.

The chain has TRBV6-1 and TRBJ2-1; 11 bases map to TRBD2. Trimming removed 8 bases from V and 6 bases from J; junction bases left unmatched: 9. From germline, CDR1 is MNHNS and CDR2 SASEGT. The length of the CDR3 is 15 residues. The CDR3 nucleotides read TGTGCCAGCGTCCTGGGACTAGCGGAATTCAATGAGCAGTTCTTC. Amino acid sequence: CASVLGLAEFNEQFF.

Worth noting for this clonotype: At one of its ends the junction is not consistent with the germline gene, which may arise from a read error. The chain recombines TRBV6-5 with TRBJ2-2; D is possibly TRBD1 (5 bases). Per the germline V gene, CDR1 is MNHEY and CDR2 is SVGAGI. There are 16 residues in the CDR3. The CDR3 loop reads CTRSYLGQPNTGELFF. CDR3 in DNA: TGTACCAGAAGTTACCTGGGGCAGCCGAACACCGGGGAGCTGTTTTTT.

About this clonotype: At one of its ends the junction is not consistent with the germline gene, which may arise from a read error. This chain uses TRBV12-3 or TRBV12-4 with TRBJ2-7; D perhaps matches TRBD2 (5 bases). This CDR3 spans 13 amino acids. The CDR3 spells CDSTRREYYEQYF. CDR3 bases: TGTGACAGCACCCGACGGGAATACTATGAGCAATACTTC.

To note about this clonotype: One end of the junction varies from germline; a read error may be responsible. This rearrangement joins TRBV29-1 to TRBJ2-3; D possibly corresponds to TRBD2 (6 bases). Germline assignment: CDR1 SQVTM and CDR2 ANQGSEA. The CDR3 length is 15 residues. CDR3 in amino acids: CGVPGTPSNTDTQYF. The CDR3 nucleotides read TGCGGCGTTCCCGGGACTCCTTCTAACACAGATACGCAGTATTTT.

Of note for this clonotype: Compared with germline, one end of the junction differs, possibly owing to a read error. V usage is TRBV4-2 and J usage is TRBJ2-7, with 8 bases that match TRBD1. The DNA end favors TRBJ2-5, so the J call may be wrong. The CDR3 runs to 15 residues. CDR1 is LGHNA and CDR2 is YNFKEQ in the germline V gene. This CDR3 reads CASRQEQGARETQYF. The CDR3 DNA reads TGTGCCAGCCGCCAAGAGCAGGGGGCAAGGGAGACCCAGTACTTC.

This clonotype was seen ten or more times. CDR3 in DNA: TGTGCCAGCAGTTTAACAGATACGCAGTATTTT. Its translation: CASSLTDTQYF. The rearrangement uses TRBV28 and TRBJ2-3; D ambiguous. CDR1 MDHEN and CDR2 SYDVKM come from the germline V gene. The CDR3 sequence is 11 residues long. V was clipped by 2 bases and J by 3 bases, with 0 bases between them.

The chain couples TRBV29-1 to TRBJ2-1, with a weak D call TRBD1 (5 bases). The V gene lost 2 bases and the J gene lost 13 bases, with 21 bases spanning the gap. The CDR3 spans 14 residues. The germline V gene encodes CDR1 SQVTM and CDR2 ANQGSEA. The CDR3, as DNA: TGCAGCGTTGAACTAAGGGGCCTCGGCGGCATCCAGTTCTTC. It specifies CSVELRGLGGIQFF.

The V call is TRBV18, the J call TRBJ2-3; D is perhaps TRBD2 (5 bases). The CDR3 is made up of 14 amino acids. Between the trimmed V and J ends, which lost 0 bases and 6 bases, there was a span of 10 bases. Germline CDR1 reads KGHSH; CDR2 reads LQKENI. CDR3 region: CASSPPPSSDTQYF. The CDR3 DNA reads as TGTGCCAGCTCACCACCGCCTAGCAGCGATACGCAGTATTTT.

This chain joins TRBV7-9 and TRBJ2-1; TRBD2 matches 11 bases. The V gene's germline CDR1 is SEHNR and CDR2 FQNEAQ (reference sequence). V trimming: 3 bases; J trimming: 1 base; junction bases outside the gene matches: 8. The CDR3 runs to 18 residues. CDR3 sequence: CASSFRLAGPGSYNEQFF. Written as DNA, the CDR3 is TGTGCCAGCAGCTTTCGACTAGCGGGGCCCGGTTCCTACAATGAGCAGTTCTTC. Full variable domain (remainder filled in from reference TRBV7-9 and TRBJ2-1): DTGVSQNPRHKITKRGQNVTFRCDPISEHNRLYWYRQTLGQGPEFLTYFQNEAQLEKSRLLSDRFSAERPKGSFSTLEIQRTEQGDSAMYLCASSFRLAGPGSYNEQFFGPGTRLTVL.

Concerning this clonotype: A read error may produce the germline difference seen at one junction end. The chain is built from TRBV29-1 and TRBJ2-7; unclear D gene. Germline CDR1 reads SQVTM; CDR2 reads ANQGSEA. The CDR3 totals 11 residues. CDR3 in DNA: TGCAGCATAAGGGTTGCCTACGAACAGTACTTC. It codes for CSIRVAYEQYF.

Comments on this clonotype: Because it lacks the conserved phenylalanine or tryptophan at the end, this CDR3 is likely a read error. This chain connects TRBV12-3 or TRBV12-4 to TRBJ1-1; D perhaps matches TRBD1 (5 bases). There are 14 residues in the CDR3. As DNA, the CDR3 is TGTGATAGCAGTCAAAGTTCCCGGGGGACTGAAGCTTTCTGT. Translating gives CDSSQSSRGTEAFC.

As regards this clonotype: It is likely a read error, because the conserved phenylalanine at the end of the CDR3 is missing. The V gene is TRBV29-1, the J gene TRBJ2-3; 9 positions match TRBD2. The CDR3 runs 15 residues. Germline assignment: CDR1 SQVTM and CDR2 ANQGSEA. CDR3 sequence reads: CSVGPAGGHTDRQYL. In nucleotides, the CDR3 is TGCAGTGTTGGGCCCGCGGGGGGGCACACAGATAGGCAGTATCTT.

The genes are TRBV14 and TRBJ1-2; 7 positions agree with TRBD1. The CDR3 contains 14 residues. V lost 7 bases, J lost 13 bases, and 18 bases stayed unmatched. The V gene's germline CDR1 is SGHDN and CDR2 FVKESK. CDR3 bases: TGTGCCAGCAACCGATATGGGACAGCCTCCCCCCTCACCTTC. As protein: CASNRYGTASPLTF.

In its sample, this clonotype ranks as medium-sized. The CDR3 loop reads CASSRQQGAENIQYF. The CDR3 DNA sequence: TGTGCCAGCAGCCGCCAACAGGGGGCCGAAAACATTCAGTACTTC. The chain carries TRBV11-2 and TRBJ2-4; the match to TRBD1 covers 9 bases. CDR1 is SGHAT and CDR2 is FQNNGV in the germline V gene. With V trimmed by 5 bases and J by 5 bases, 7 bases remained unmatched. This CDR3 has 15 residues.

The chain couples TRBV12-3 or TRBV12-4 to TRBJ2-7, with D perhaps TRBD2 (6 bases). This CDR3 has 14 residues. Trimming left V 6 bases short and J 3 bases short, with 15 bases between. The CDR3 loop reads CASRPRGGNYEQYF. Here the CDR3 DNA reads TGTGCCAGCAGGCCACGAGGAGGGAACTACGAGCAGTACTTC.

The CDR3: CASSRNTGDGYTF. The DNA for the CDR3 is TGTGCCAGCAGCCGAAATACAGGGGACGGCTACACCTTC. The chain couples TRBV5-4 to TRBJ1-2; 7 bases align to TRBD1. Looked up from germline, CDR1 is SGHNT and CDR2 is YYREEE (reference sequence). The CDR3 extends over 13 amino acids. Trimming cost V 4 bases and J 8 bases; bases outside gene matches: 8. Looking up the rest from reference TRBV5-4 and TRBJ1-2 gives the full variable domain: ETGVTQSPTHLIKTRGQQVTLRCSSQSGHNTVSWYQQALGQGPQFIFQYYREEENGRGNFPPRFSGLQFPNYSSELNVNALELDDSALYLCASSRNTGDGYTFGSGTRLTVV.

Here the CDR3 reads CVSSSDRGQPQHF. The DNA for the CDR3 is TGTGTCAGTAGCTCTGACAGGGGTCAGCCCCAGCATTTT. This chain uses TRBV5-8 with TRBJ1-5; 8 nucleotides agree with TRBD1. There are 13 residues in the CDR3. CDR1 SGHTS and CDR2 YDEGEE come from the germline V gene.

Note on this clonotype: A read error may produce the germline difference seen at one junction end. V gene TRBV5-1 combines with J gene TRBJ2-5, with D perhaps TRBD2 (5 bases). Germline values: CDR1 SGHRS, CDR2 YFSETQ. This CDR3 is 13 amino acids long. CDR3 nucleotide sequence: TGCGCCAACAGCCGCGGACTGGGAGAGACCCAGTACTTC. It is translated as CANSRGLGETQYF.

This clonotype was counted at least ten times. V gene TRBV5-1 combines with J gene TRBJ2-2; no firm D call. Germline values: CDR1 SGHRS, CDR2 YFSETQ. The CDR3 length is 14 residues. Deletions cut 0 bases from V and 0 bases from J, with 3 bases between. In DNA form, the CDR3 reads TGCGCCAGCAGCTTGGGGGCGAACACCGGGGAGCTGTTTTTT. This sequence encodes CASSLGANTGELFF.

The V call is TRBV4-1, the J call TRBJ2-3; 7 nucleotides line up with TRBD2. After removal of 11 bases from V and 5 bases from J, the junction contained 22 bases not matched to a gene. Germline values: CDR1 MGHRA, CDR2 YSYEKL. CDR3 length: 17 residues. The CDR3 region has the DNA TGCGCCGGCAACCCGTCAACCGGCGGGAGTATTGGAGATACGCAGTATTTT. It encodes CAGNPSTGGSIGDTQYF.